The 8 T cell receptor beta chains below were found in one sample sequenced in a study of Ad26.COV2.S vaccination and SARS-CoV-2 variants (TCRdb year 2021). Libraries were made using the immunoSEQ multiplex PCR assay. This is the immuneACCESS table as TCRdb keeps it, with only in-frame sequences that have V and J called. A part of the clones is gone; compared with another copy, unresolved V genes explain less than half, and the rest is unexplained. Counted in this sample were roughly 410,000 clones; 83% of them appeared once. The ten biggest clones cover 7% to 9.5% of the sample. The treatment or condition label of this sample denotes: 15 to 20 received Ad26.COV2.S at low or high dose, single or two shots; roughly five received placebo; per-sample allocation not given. For vaccine and placebo recipients, repertoires were sequenced using samples collected on day 63 after the first injection. The sample was peripheral blood, taken in a trial of Ad26.COV2.S vaccine versus placebo. The receptors come from a person aged 18 to 65 who received the Ad26.COV2.S COVID-19 vaccine or a placebo.

The chain carries TRBV5-1 and TRBJ2-4, with D maybe TRBD2 (5 bases). Germline loops: CDR1 SGHRS, CDR2 YFSETQ. V lost 7 bases and J 7 bases, leaving 15 bases between the germline ends. The CDR3 is made up of 13 amino acids. CDR3 DNA: TGCGCCAGCGCTCAGAGGAGAGGGAACATTCAGTACTTC. This encodes CASAQRRGNIQYF. The complete variable domain, with remaining parts taken from reference TRBV5-1 and TRBJ2-4, reads KAGVTQTPRYLIKTRGQQVTLSCSPISGHRSVSWYQQTPGQGLQFLFEYFSETQRNKGNFPGRFSGRQFSNSRSEMNVSTLELGDSALYLCASAQRRGNIQYFGAGTRLSVL.

This clone has only one observation. V gene TRBV5-1 combines with J gene TRBJ2-1; 13 nucleotides align to TRBD2. Germline CDR1 and CDR2: SGHRS and YFSETQ. V shed 3 bases and J 0 bases; nucleotides not matched to a gene: 3. CDR3 size: 17 residues. CDR3: CASSWRTSGGSYNEQFF. In nucleotides, the CDR3 is TGCGCCAGCAGCTGGAGGACTAGCGGGGGCTCCTACAATGAGCAGTTCTTC.

The rearrangement joins TRBV7-2 to TRBJ2-7; no clear D. Germline values: CDR1 SGHTA, CDR2 FQGNSA. The V and J ends lost 5 bases and 2 bases respectively, with 10 bases between them. The CDR3 runs to 13 residues. This CDR3 is CASSEDPTYEQYF. The CDR3 region has the DNA TGTGCCAGCAGCGAGGACCCGACCTACGAGCAGTACTTC.

The J gene is TRBJ1-2, the V gene TRBV4-1; D gene unclear. CDR1 is MGHRA, CDR2 YSYEKL, per germline. V was trimmed by 2 bases and J by 4 bases, leaving 14 bases between them. The CDR3 loop spans 15 amino acids. The CDR3: CASSQPLQRPYGYTF. CDR3 DNA: TGCGCCAGCAGCCAACCTCTACAGAGACCCTATGGCTACACCTTC.

This chain uses TRBV7-9 with TRBJ1-2; D might be TRBD1 (6 bases). V dropped 5 bases and J dropped 1 base, with 26 bases sitting between them. The CDR3 consists of 19 residues. Germline V gene lookup returns CDR1 SEHNR and CDR2 FQNEAQ (reference sequence). The CDR3 nucleotides read TGTGCCAGCAGCCCGAGGGGGGTGGCATCTAAGGGTTATAACTATGGCTACACCTTC. Protein product: CASSPRGVASKGYNYGYTF. Together with reference TRBV7-9 and TRBJ1-2, the CDR3 gives the full variable domain: DTGVSQNPRHKITKRGQNVTFRCDPISEHNRLYWYRQTLGQGPEFLTYFQNEAQLEKSRLLSDRFSAERPKGSFSTLEIQRTEQGDSAMYLCASSPRGVASKGYNYGYTFGSGTRLTVV.

The genes are TRBV9 and TRBJ1-5; the D is unclear. The CDR3 spans 13 residues. CDR1 and CDR2 from the germline V gene are SGDLS and YYNGEE. Trimming pared 6 bases from V and 3 bases from J, leaving 10 bases between. CDR3 sequence: CASNSGYNQPQHF. The CDR3 bases are TGTGCCAGCAATTCGGGTTACAATCAGCCCCAGCATTTT.

The rearrangement links TRBV28 to TRBJ1-4; 7 bases map to TRBD1. J gave up 6 bases and V 3 bases, and 4 bases lay outside the gene matches. Looked up from germline, CDR1 is MDHEN and CDR2 is SYDVKM. The CDR3 loop spans 14 amino acids. The CDR3 spells CASSFGTDYEKLFF. CDR3 bases: TGTGCCAGCAGTTTCGGGACAGACTATGAAAAACTGTTTTTT.

The rearrangement joins TRBV12-3 or TRBV12-4 to TRBJ2-3; D is unresolved. This CDR3 has 11 amino acids. Between the trimmed V and J ends, which lost 6 bases and 7 bases, there was a span of 8 bases. The CDR3 reads CASRKENTQYF. As DNA, the CDR3 is TGTGCCAGCAGAAAGGAGAATACGCAGTATTTT.